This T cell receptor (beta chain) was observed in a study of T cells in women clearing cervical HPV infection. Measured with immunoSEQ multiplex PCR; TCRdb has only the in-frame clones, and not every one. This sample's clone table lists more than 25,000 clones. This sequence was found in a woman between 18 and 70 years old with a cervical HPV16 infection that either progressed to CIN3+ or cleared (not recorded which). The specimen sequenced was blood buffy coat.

CDR3 DNA (partial): TGCAGTGCTAGAGATCGGACAGGCAATCAGCCC. Translated, it gives CSARDRTGNQP. The entire CDR3 protein is CSARDRTGNQPQHF. This rearrangement joins TRBV20-1 to TRBJ1-5; tentatively, D is TRBD1 (6 bases). The missing CDR3 end, 3 residues past where the read stops, is filled in from the germline J gene. CDR3 length equals 14 residues. Germline CDR1 reads DFQATT; CDR2 reads SNEGSKA (reference sequence). V was clipped by 0 bases and J by 2 bases, with 8 bases between them.